A single sample is the source of the 9 T cell receptor beta chains below, sequenced in a study of T cell responses to AZD1222 COVID-19 vaccine. Clones were sequenced by immunoSEQ multiplex PCR, and TCRdb holds only the in-frame ones, with some missing. The data contain around 120,000 clones, around 92% of them seen just once; the ten biggest clones take up about 2.7%. This material consisted of peripheral blood, taken on day 0 of AZD1222 vaccination. These receptors all stem from an adult in good health.

This chain joins TRBV6-5 and TRBJ1-5; a weak D match, TRBD1 (5 bases). The germline V and J ends were trimmed by 6 bases and 4 bases, with 13 bases remaining between them. This CDR3 has 14 residues. Germline V gives CDR1 MNHEY, CDR2 SVGAGI. The CDR3 loop is CASRRDLLNQPQHF. Here the CDR3 DNA reads TGTGCCAGCAGGAGGGACCTCCTTAATCAGCCCCAGCATTTT.

This rearrangement joins TRBV4-1 to TRBJ2-2, with 7 bases that match TRBD1. The germline CDR1 and CDR2 sequences are MGHRA and YSYEKL. The CDR3 covers 18 residues. V shed 2 bases and J 7 bases; nucleotides not matched to a gene: 16. For the CDR3, the DNA is TGCGCCAGCAGCCAATACTCTCTAACAAGGGGGCCGGGCGGGGAGCTGTTTTTT. This gives the protein CASSQYSLTRGPGGELFF.

The chain joins TRBV18 to TRBJ1-1, with 7 nucleotides matching TRBD1. Germline V gives CDR1 KGHSH, CDR2 LQKENI. V lost 2 bases, J lost 5 bases, and 5 bases stayed unmatched. This CDR3 region has 14 residues. The CDR3 DNA reads as TGTGCCAGCTCACCAGGCAGGGGGTTTACTGAAGCTTTCTTT. This sequence encodes CASSPGRGFTEAFF.

The chain recombines TRBV5-6 with TRBJ2-1, with 9 bases identical to TRBD2. Germline CDR1 and CDR2: SGHDT and YYEEEE. The trim removed 2 bases at V and 7 bases at J, leaving 4 bases unmatched. This CDR3 comprises 14 residues. The CDR3 sequence is CASSFRAGGNEQFF. The CDR3 nucleotides are TGTGCCAGCAGCTTTAGAGCGGGAGGAAATGAGCAGTTCTTC.

The genes are TRBV28 and TRBJ2-7, with D possibly being TRBD2 (6 bases). Germline CDR1 reads MDHEN; CDR2 reads SYDVKM. The CDR3 has 18 residues. The V gene lost 7 bases and the J gene lost 3 bases, with 28 bases spanning the gap. CDR3 residues: CASTSGVRDSGVYYEQYF. The CDR3 DNA sequence: TGTGCCAGCACTTCAGGTGTCCGGGACTCAGGAGTTTACTACGAGCAGTACTTC.

The chain employs TRBV6-5 and TRBJ2-7; a weak D match, TRBD2 (6 bases). CDR1 MNHEY and CDR2 SVGAGI come from the germline V gene. The V end lost 6 bases, the J end lost 5 bases, and 14 bases lay between the germline ends. This CDR3 has 13 amino acids. CDR3 DNA sequence: TGTGCCAGCAGCTTGTCGGGGGACCACGAGCAGTACTTC. This translates into CASSLSGDHEQYF.

The chain carries TRBV27 and TRBJ2-1, with TRBD2 identical over 7 bases. The V segment lost 10 bases and the J segment 3 bases; nucleotides outside the gene matches: 21. The V gene's germline CDR1 is MNHEY and CDR2 SMNVEV (reference sequence). This CDR3 has 18 amino acids. Here the CDR3 DNA reads TGTGCCACAACGAAGGAGGGGAGGGCCCTCCGTCGCTACAATGAGCAGTTCTTC. It encodes CATTKEGRALRRYNEQFF.

The chain joins TRBV3-1 (or the pseudogene TRBV3-2) to TRBJ2-7; 14 bases are a match to TRBD2. The CDR3 totals 17 residues. With 1 base clipped from V and 6 bases from J, the junction kept 8 bases outside the gene matches. Germline V CDR1 and CDR2: LGHDT, YNNKEL (reference sequence). CDR3 sequence: CASSQGIPGLAGVEQYF. Written as DNA, the CDR3 is TGTGCCAGCAGCCAAGGCATCCCGGGACTAGCGGGAGTCGAGCAGTACTTC.

The V gene is TRBV7-9, the J gene TRBJ2-5, with D possibly matching TRBD2 (6 bases). Germline CDR1 SEHNR, CDR2 FQNEAQ (reference sequence). V was trimmed by 2 bases and J by 4 bases, leaving 14 bases between them. This CDR3 is 15 amino acids long. CDR3 sequence reads: CASSLLEGPVETQYF. CDR3 sequence (DNA): TGTGCCAGCAGCTTATTGGAGGGCCCGGTAGAGACCCAGTACTTC.